A single sample gave rise to the 21 T cell receptor beta chains below, sequenced in a study of T cells in Graves' hyperthyroidism and ophthalmopathy. Amplification targeted TCR beta CDR3 regions from RNA transcripts. Carried out on the TCR CDR3, a first-round RT-PCR used the HTBI primer set. TCRdb re-analysed the multiplex PCR reads in MiXCR, keeping a single row per CDR3 protein. The data contain 500,000 to 550,000 distinct CDR3 sequences, 20% to 25% of them seen just once; the ten biggest clones take up more than 25%. The sequenced sample consisted of blood. The receptors here all came from a man aged 18 to 30 with Graves' hyperthyroidism.

In this sample, this clonotype turned up many times. The chain links TRBV20-1 to TRBJ1-1; D is perhaps TRBD1 (6 bases). Germline V lookup: CDR1 DFQATT, CDR2 SNEGSKA (reference sequence). This CDR3 has 14 residues. The V end lost 1 base, the J end lost 4 bases, and 13 bases lay between the germline ends. CDR3 DNA sequence: TGCAGTGCTAGAGTCGGGGGCGCCGCCACTGAAGCTTTCTTT. Translation: CSARVGGAATEAFF.

The rearrangement uses TRBV7-8 and TRBJ1-1, with D possibly matching TRBD1 (5 bases). Germline V CDR1 and CDR2: SGHVS, FQNEAQ. V was trimmed by 2 bases and J by 5 bases, leaving 15 bases between them. This CDR3 region has 15 residues. The CDR3, as DNA: TGTGCCAGCAGCTTATTCGTGCGGGGGGGGACTGAAGCTTTCTTT. Protein sequence: CASSLFVRGGTEAFF.

This clonotype has ten or more counts. The chain couples TRBV12-3 or TRBV12-4 to TRBJ1-1; D is unclear. The CDR3 covers 13 residues. Deletions cut 3 bases from V and 1 base from J, with 6 bases between. The CDR3 nucleotides read TGTGCCAGCAGTTTCCCACCGAACACTGAAGCTTTCTTT. This sequence encodes CASSFPPNTEAFF.

This clonotype was counted many times. The junction does not match germline at one end; this may be a read error. CDR3 loop: CASSLRQGEAFF. Written as DNA, the CDR3 is TGTGCCAGCAGCCTAAGACAGGGTGAAGCTTTTTTT. The chain uses TRBV13 and TRBJ1-1, with 7 bases matching TRBD1. From germline, CDR1 is PRHDT and CDR2 FYEKMQ (reference sequence). The CDR3 consists of 12 residues. The full variable domain, rest sourced from reference TRBV13 and TRBJ1-1, is AAGVIQSPRHLIKEKRETATLKCYPIPRHDTVYWYQQGPGQDPQFLISFYEKMQSDKGSIPDRFSAQQFSDYHSELNMSSLELGDSALYFCASSLRQGEAFFGQGTRLTVV.

This clonotype was found a few times. The rearrangement links TRBV27 to TRBJ1-5; D is uncertain. Trimming cost V 8 bases and J 9 bases, with 8 bases left between them. The CDR3 totals 10 residues. Looked up from germline, CDR1 is MNHEY and CDR2 is SMNVEV (reference sequence). The CDR3 reads CASGSGPQHF. The CDR3 DNA follows: TGTGCCAGCGGATCGGGGCCCCAGCATTTT.

This clonotype has a count of ten or more. The rearrangement uses TRBV12-3 or TRBV12-4 and TRBJ1-5, with D possibly being TRBD1 (5 bases). Trimming pared 8 bases from V and 5 bases from J, leaving 13 bases between. CDR3 length: 13 residues. CDR3: CASGWGRDQPQHF. The CDR3, as DNA: TGTGCCAGCGGGTGGGGGAGGGATCAGCCCCAGCATTTT.

This clonotype was counted ten times or more. V is TRBV24-1 and J is TRBJ1-1; TRBD1 matches at 11 bases. This CDR3 spans 15 amino acids. The ends lost 8 bases at V and 6 bases at J; junction bases unmatched: 10. CDR1 and CDR2 (germline): KGHDR, SFDVKD. CDR3 residues: CATKTDRGRKPEAFF. CDR3 coding DNA: TGTGCCACCAAAACGGACAGGGGGCGAAAACCTGAAGCTTTCTTT.

This clonotype was observed many times. The CDR3, as DNA: TGTGCCAGCAGTGACGAGAGGTCTGGGGCCAACGTCCTGACTTTC. Residues: CASSDERSGANVLTF. The V and J genes are TRBV12-3 or TRBV12-4 and TRBJ2-6; no definite D call. CDR3 length equals 15 residues. Trimming stripped 5 bases from V and 1 base from J, with 9 bases between.

The genes are TRBV6-1 and TRBJ2-7, with 7 bases matching TRBD2. The CDR3 totals 13 residues. Germline CDR1 and CDR2: MNHNS and SASEGT. J was trimmed by 0 bases and V by 6 bases; bases with no gene match: 2. The CDR3, as DNA: TGTGCCAGCAGGCTAGCGGACTCCTACGAGCAGTACTTC. Protein product: CASRLADSYEQYF.

This clonotype was observed a handful of times. The V call is TRBV30, the J call TRBJ1-1; D gene unclear. Trimming pared 2 bases from V and 6 bases from J, leaving 13 bases between. The CDR3 loop spans 13 amino acids. CDR1 GTSNPN and CDR2 SVGIG come from the germline V gene (reference sequence). This CDR3 is CAWSPLTGPEAFF. DNA of the CDR3: TGTGCCTGGAGTCCTCTCACCGGGCCTGAAGCTTTCTTT.

This clonotype was seen repeatedly, ten times or more. The chain employs TRBV24-1 and TRBJ1-2; D ambiguous. Germline assignment: CDR1 KGHDR and CDR2 SFDVKD. The CDR3 is 13 amino acids. V was clipped by 0 bases and J by 8 bases, with 9 bases between them. The CDR3 region has the DNA TGTGCCACCAGTGATTTGCGAGGGAACGGCTACACCTTC. This codes for CATSDLRGNGYTF.

This clonotype was picked up many times. The rearrangement uses TRBV12-3 or TRBV12-4 and TRBJ2-7; TRBD1 agrees at 11 bases. This CDR3 comprises 17 residues. J was trimmed by 3 bases and V by 5 bases; bases with no gene match: 12. The CDR3 sequence: CASSRWDRGSSNYEQYF. For the CDR3, the DNA is TGTGCCAGCAGTCGATGGGACAGGGGGAGTTCTAACTACGAGCAGTACTTC.

In this sample, this clonotype turned up many times. The rearrangement links TRBV6-5 to TRBJ1-1; maybe TRBD1 (5 bases). Germline V gives CDR1 MNHEY, CDR2 SVGAGI. V lost 11 bases to trimming and J lost 0 bases, with 13 bases between them. The CDR3 consists of 13 residues. CDR3 region: CAGGVDMNTEAFF. CDR3 bases: TGTGCCGGGGGGGTTGACATGAACACTGAAGCTTTCTTT.

This clonotype appeared many times. This chain links TRBV15 with TRBJ2-5, with unresolved D. The CDR3 is 12 amino acids. The V gene's germline CDR1 is LNHNV and CDR2 YYDKDF (reference sequence). The ends were cut back, 2 bases at V and 5 bases at J, with 6 bases in the middle. CDR3: CATSRLDETQYF. The CDR3 DNA reads as TGTGCCACCAGCAGACTAGATGAGACCCAGTACTTC. Using reference TRBV15 and TRBJ2-5 for the parts outside the CDR3, the full variable domain is DAMVIQNPRYQVTQFGKPVTLSCSQTLNHNVMYWYQQKSSQAPKLLFHYYDKDFNNEADTPDNFQSRRPNTSFCFLDIRSPGLGDTAMYLCATSRLDETQYFGPGTRLLVL.

The V call is TRBV19, the J call TRBJ2-5; 7 nucleotides line up with TRBD2. With 4 bases clipped from V and 4 bases from J, the junction kept 12 bases outside the gene matches. Germline values: CDR1 LNHDA, CDR2 SQIVND (reference sequence). This CDR3 has 16 residues. CDR3 loop: CASSTLWGGERETQYF. Here the CDR3 DNA reads TGTGCCAGTAGTACCCTATGGGGGGGGGAGCGAGAGACCCAGTACTTC.

This clonotype was seen ten or more times. The V gene is TRBV12-3 or TRBV12-4, the J gene TRBJ1-2, with D tentatively TRBD1 (6 bases). The CDR3 sequence is 14 residues long. V was trimmed by 7 bases and J by 0 bases, leaving 12 bases between them. CDR3 loop: CASTSQGTNYGYTF. For the CDR3, the DNA is TGTGCCAGCACCTCACAGGGTACTAACTATGGCTACACCTTC.

This clonotype has only one observation. The gene calls are TRBV5-6 and TRBJ1-2, with D possibly being TRBD1 (5 bases). There are 11 residues in the CDR3. V gave up 7 bases and J gave up 8 bases, with 12 bases separating them. Per the germline V gene, CDR1 is SGHDT and CDR2 is YYEEEE. CDR3 loop: CASQGEGGYTF. CDR3 nucleotide sequence: TGTGCCAGCCAGGGCGAGGGCGGCTACACCTTC.

This clonotype has at least ten counts. CDR3: CASSVGGTGSNYGYTF. In DNA form, the CDR3 reads TGTGCCAGCAGCGTAGGGGGGACAGGCTCTAACTATGGCTACACCTTC. The rearrangement links TRBV9 to TRBJ1-2; 8 nucleotides line up with TRBD1. CDR1 and CDR2 from the germline V gene are SGDLS and YYNGEE. Trimming cost V 0 bases and J 0 bases; bases outside gene matches: 4. CDR3 size: 16 residues.

The genes are TRBV6-1 and TRBJ1-2; 8 bases match TRBD1. The CDR3 has 16 amino acids. The V gene's germline CDR1 is MNHNS and CDR2 SASEGT. The V gene end was trimmed by 2 bases and the J gene end by 7 bases; junction bases not matched to a gene: 12. CDR3 sequence (DNA): TGTGCCAGCAGTGAACCCGGACAGGGTTTAGCTGGTGGCTACACCTTC. Translation: CASSEPGQGLAGGYTF.

The chain combines TRBV6-1 with TRBJ2-1; TRBD2 matches 13 bases. This CDR3 is 16 amino acids long. J was trimmed by 4 bases and V by 6 bases; bases with no gene match: 6. Germline CDR1 MNHNS, CDR2 SASEGT. CDR3 sequence (DNA): TGTGCCAGCAGAGTACAACTAGCGGGGGGGTACAATGAGCAGTTCTTC. Amino acid sequence: CASRVQLAGGYNEQFF.

The V gene is TRBV4-1, the J gene TRBJ2-7, with 11 bases fitting TRBD2. Trimming removed 4 bases from V and 3 bases from J; junction bases left unmatched: 8. The germline V gene has CDR1 MGHRA and CDR2 YSYEKL. The length of the CDR3 is 16 residues. CDR3 sequence: CASSRDSGTSGYEQYF. As DNA, the CDR3 is TGCGCCAGCAGCCGGGATTCTGGGACTAGCGGCTACGAGCAGTACTTC.